This T cell receptor beta chain was obtained from a study of T cell responses to AZD1222 COVID-19 vaccine. In this sample, this clone turned up once. Using immunoSEQ multiplex PCR, the repertoire was profiled, and TCRdb retains in-frame clones only, with some absent. Seen here are 80,000 or so clones, nearly 90% observed once, and the top ten hold over 1.2%. This specimen consisted of peripheral blood, obtained on day 0 of AZD1222 vaccination. This sequence originates from an adult in good health.

Here the CDR3 reads CASRTDSRQGYTF. The DNA for the CDR3 is TGTGCCAGTAGGACAGATTCCCGGCAAGGCTACACCTTC. This chain uses TRBV19 with TRBJ1-2; possible D gene TRBD1, 5 bases. This CDR3 has 13 amino acids. Trimming removed 6 bases from V and 8 bases from J, with 16 bases in between. Germline V gene data show CDR1 as LNHDA and CDR2 as SQIVND (reference sequence).